The clone carrying this T cell receptor (beta chain) came up many times. Its target is unknown. The germline V gene encodes CDR1 GTSNPN and CDR2 SVGIG (reference sequence). The CDR3 consists of 11 residues. The V and J ends lost 5 bases and 3 bases, in that order; junction bases with no gene match: 1. This entry belongs to a study of molecular identifiers for immune sequencing clone quantification. Study findings and constraints: For effector cells, clones above 20 RNA copies held over 98% of molecules; for naive cells, under 1%.

TCRdb fed the PCR reads into MiXCR, producing one record per CDR3 protein. Among more than 550,000 distinct CDR3 sequences listed, 25% were seen once. The sequencing sample was made of naive CD8+ T cells from blood, with Jurkat cell RNA spiked in. This sample's subset: FACS-sorted CD8+CD4-CCR7+CD45RA+ naive T cells. This chain links TRBV30 with TRBJ2-7; 7 positions agree with TRBD1. The sequence derives from a human donor in good health. Some libraries in this study had Jurkat cell RNA spiked in. Written as DNA, the CDR3 is TGTGCCTGGGGACAGGACTACGAGCAGTACTTC. This translates into CAWGQDYEQYF.